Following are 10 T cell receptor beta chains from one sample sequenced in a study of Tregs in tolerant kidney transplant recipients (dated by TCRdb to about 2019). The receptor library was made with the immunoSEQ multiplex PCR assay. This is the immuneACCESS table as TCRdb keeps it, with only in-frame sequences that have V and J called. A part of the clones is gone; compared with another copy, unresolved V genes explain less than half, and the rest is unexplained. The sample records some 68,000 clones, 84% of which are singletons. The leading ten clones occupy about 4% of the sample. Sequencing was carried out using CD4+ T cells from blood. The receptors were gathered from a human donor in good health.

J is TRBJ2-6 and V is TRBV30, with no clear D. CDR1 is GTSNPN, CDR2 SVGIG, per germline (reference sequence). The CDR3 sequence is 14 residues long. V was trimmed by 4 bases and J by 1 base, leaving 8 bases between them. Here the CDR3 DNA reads TGTGCCTGGAACGGCGGATCTGGGGCCAACGTCCTGACTTTC. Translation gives CAWNGGSGANVLTF.

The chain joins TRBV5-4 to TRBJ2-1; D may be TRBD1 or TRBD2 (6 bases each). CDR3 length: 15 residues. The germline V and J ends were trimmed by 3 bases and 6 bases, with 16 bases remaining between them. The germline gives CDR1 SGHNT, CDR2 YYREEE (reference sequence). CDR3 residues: CASSSGGQGVNEQFF. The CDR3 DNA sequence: TGTGCCAGCAGCTCCGGGGGCCAGGGAGTCAATGAGCAGTTCTTC.

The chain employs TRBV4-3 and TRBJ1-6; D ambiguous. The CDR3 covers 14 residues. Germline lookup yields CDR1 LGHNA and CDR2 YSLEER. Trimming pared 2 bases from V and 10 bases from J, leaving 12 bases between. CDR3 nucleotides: TGCGCCAGCAGCCAACGTGGTAGCGGATCACCCCTCCACTTT. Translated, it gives CASSQRGSGSPLHF.

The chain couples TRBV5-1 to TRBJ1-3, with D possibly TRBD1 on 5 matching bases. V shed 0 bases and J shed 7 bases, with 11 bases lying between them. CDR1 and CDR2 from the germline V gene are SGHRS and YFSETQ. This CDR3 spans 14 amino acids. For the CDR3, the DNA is TGCGCCAGCAGCTTGGGGACAACGTCGAACACCATATATTTT. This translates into CASSLGTTSNTIYF.

The CDR3 nucleotides read TGCGCCAGCAGCCAAGATACCCGTACCCAGTACTTC. This codes for CASSQDTRTQYF. The rearrangement joins TRBV4-3 to TRBJ2-5, with no clear D. CDR3 length equals 12 residues. V gave up 0 bases and J gave up 8 bases, with 7 bases separating them. Germline CDR1 is LGHNA and CDR2 is YSLEER.

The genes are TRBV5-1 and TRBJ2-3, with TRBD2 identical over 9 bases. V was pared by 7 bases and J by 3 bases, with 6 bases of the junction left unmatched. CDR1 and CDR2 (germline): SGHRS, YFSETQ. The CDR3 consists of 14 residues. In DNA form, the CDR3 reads TGCGCCAGCGCGCGGGGGGGCCTGACAGATACGCAGTATTTT. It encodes CASARGGLTDTQYF.

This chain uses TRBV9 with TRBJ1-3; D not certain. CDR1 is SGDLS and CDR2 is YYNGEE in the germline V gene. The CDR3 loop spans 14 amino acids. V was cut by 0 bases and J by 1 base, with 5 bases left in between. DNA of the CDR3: TGTGCCAGCAGCGTAGAGGGATCTGGAAACACCATATATTTT. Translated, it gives CASSVEGSGNTIYF.

The CDR3, as DNA: TGTGCCAGTAGGGTGGGGACTAGCGGGCGCACAGATACGCAGTATTTT. Protein: CASRVGTSGRTDTQYF. The chain combines TRBV19 with TRBJ2-3; the match to TRBD2 covers 12 bases. V was pared by 6 bases and J by 1 base, with 5 bases of the junction left unmatched. This CDR3 spans 16 amino acids. CDR1 LNHDA and CDR2 SQIVND come from the germline V gene (reference sequence).

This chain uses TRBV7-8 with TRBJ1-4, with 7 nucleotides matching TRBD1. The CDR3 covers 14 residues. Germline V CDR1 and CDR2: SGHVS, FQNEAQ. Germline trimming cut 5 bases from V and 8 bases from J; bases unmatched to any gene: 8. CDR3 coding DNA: TGTGCCAGCAGCACACAGGGGTGGGGGGAAAAACTGTTTTTT. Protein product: CASSTQGWGEKLFF.

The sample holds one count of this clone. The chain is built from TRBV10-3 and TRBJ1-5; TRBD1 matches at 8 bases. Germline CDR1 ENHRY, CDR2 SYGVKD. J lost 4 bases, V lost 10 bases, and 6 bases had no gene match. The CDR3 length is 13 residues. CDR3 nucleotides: TGTGCCACCCAACAGGGGGGGAATCAGCCCCAGCATTTT. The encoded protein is CATQQGGNQPQHF.